This T cell receptor (beta chain) emerged from a study of cytomegalovirus exposure and HLA in healthy donors. Across the study: Unique TCR beta sequences numbering some 120 million came from around 180 million T cells in an earlier analysis. In terms of ancestry, the Caucasian-associated cluster contained roughly 80% of the approximately 400 genotyped donors.

Study-level findings and limits: Certain indistinguishable V segments, among them TRBV6-2 and TRBV6-3, were excluded. Both high specificity and high sensitivity reportedly marked the classifier's diagnosis of cytomegalovirus status.

As concerns this clone: Its specificity is not known.

Germline V CDR1 and CDR2: LNHDA, SQIVND (reference sequence). V lost 6 bases and J lost 5; bases outside the gene matches: 5. This CDR3 contains 15 residues. The PCR had 60 Vbeta and 13 Jbeta primers. Assay used: immunoSEQ multiplex PCR; TCRdb lists only in-frame clones, some missing. The sample gives over 150,000 clones, about 80% of which show up once; 2% to 2.5% is in the top ten. The TCR originated in a man aged 35-49 years in good health and CMV-seronegative. The sample consisted of PBMCs. This chain links TRBV19 with TRBJ2-2; 11 positions agree with TRBD1. CDR3 nucleotide sequence: TGTGCCAGTAGCCCACGGGACAGGGGGACCGGGGAGCTGTTTTTT. This sequence encodes CASSPRDRGTGELFF.